A single sample gave rise to the 13 T cell receptor beta chains below, sequenced in a study of blood T cell repertoires in COVID-19. TCRdb keeps only in-frame clones here, not all; method: immunoSEQ multiplex PCR. The sample holds under 300,000 clones; around four fifths are singletons and the top ten take 4.6%. Sequenced material: peripheral blood. These receptors all stem from a man aged 60 to 75 who had recovered from COVID-19.

The genes are TRBV11-2 and TRBJ1-1, with 8 bases fitting TRBD1. The CDR3 totals 15 residues. From germline, CDR1 is SGHAT and CDR2 FQNNGV. Trimming cost V 7 bases and J 4 bases; bases outside gene matches: 11. In nucleotides, the CDR3 is TGTGCCAGCACAGGGGGCGCCCCCCGGAGCACTGAAGCTTTCTTT. Encoded protein: CASTGGAPRSTEAFF. Full variable domain (remainder filled in from reference TRBV11-2 and TRBJ1-1): EAGVAQSPRYKIIEKRQSVAFWCNPISGHATLYWYQQILGQGPKLLIQFQNNGVVDDSQLPKDRFSAERLKGVDSTLKIQPAKLEDSAVYLCASTGGAPRSTEAFFGQGTRLTVV.

This chain connects TRBV30 to TRBJ2-7; no firm D call. This CDR3 has 12 amino acids. V lost 5 bases and J 5 bases, leaving 13 bases between the germline ends. Germline V gene lookup returns CDR1 GTSNPN and CDR2 SVGIG (reference sequence). The CDR3 region is CAWESGLHEQYF. In DNA, the CDR3 is TGTGCCTGGGAATCGGGTCTCCACGAGCAGTACTTC.

This chain connects TRBV5-4 to TRBJ1-1; 11 nucleotides agree with TRBD1. This CDR3 comprises 16 residues. Per the germline V gene, CDR1 is SGHNT and CDR2 is YYREEE (reference sequence). The junction had 7 bases not matched to a gene; V was cut back by 4 bases and J by 2 bases. The CDR3 DNA sequence: TGTGCCAGCAGCCAGGGGGACAGGGGGTTTAACACTGAAGCTTTCTTT. The encoded protein is CASSQGDRGFNTEAFF.

The chain uses TRBV7-9 and TRBJ2-7; 11 bases match TRBD2. The CDR3 contains 16 residues. V lost 3 bases, J lost 3 bases, and 7 bases stayed unmatched. Germline V lookup: CDR1 SEHNR, CDR2 FQNEAQ (reference sequence). CDR3 amino acids: CASSFKLAGDDYEQYF. CDR3 nucleotides: TGTGCCAGCAGCTTCAAACTAGCGGGAGATGACTACGAGCAGTACTTC.

This clone was recorded a few times. Different DNA sequences within this sample yield the same CDR3. This chain uses TRBV18 with TRBJ2-2, with 10 bases identical to TRBD2. CDR1 is KGHSH, CDR2 LQKENI, per germline. The CDR3 has 15 amino acids. The trim removed 3 bases at V and 6 bases at J, leaving 4 bases unmatched. CDR3 nucleotide sequence: TGTGCCAGCTCACCTCCAGCGGGAGGGTCCGGGGAGCTGTTTTTT. It yields the protein CASSPPAGGSGELFF.

The chain recombines TRBV5-8 with TRBJ2-5, with D maybe TRBD2 (5 bases). Trimming pared 1 base from V and 3 bases from J, leaving 7 bases between. Germline-derived CDR1 and CDR2 are SGHTS and YDEGEE. The CDR3 spans 13 residues. This CDR3 reads CASSLSAEETQYF. The CDR3 DNA is TGTGCCAGCAGCTTGTCAGCGGAAGAGACCCAGTACTTC.

This rearrangement joins TRBV7-9 to TRBJ2-2; D unclear. Trimming removed 8 bases from V and 0 bases from J, with 10 bases in between. Germline-derived CDR1 and CDR2 are SEHNR and FQNEAQ (reference sequence). The CDR3 spans 14 residues. The CDR3 is CASLDNTNTGELFF. CDR3 coding DNA: TGTGCCAGCTTAGACAACACGAACACCGGGGAGCTGTTTTTT.

J is TRBJ2-1 and V is TRBV19, with 7 bases aligning to TRBD2. The trim removed 3 bases at V and 5 bases at J, leaving 7 bases unmatched. Per the germline V gene, CDR1 is LNHDA and CDR2 is SQIVND (reference sequence). The CDR3 is 15 residues long. CDR3 residues: CASSIAGVGNNEQFF. CDR3 DNA sequence: TGTGCCAGTAGTATCGCGGGAGTGGGTAACAATGAGCAGTTCTTC.

The chain combines TRBV3-1 (or the pseudogene TRBV3-2) with TRBJ2-5, with TRBD1 identical over 7 bases. CDR1 LGHDT and CDR2 YNNKEL come from the germline V gene (reference sequence). CDR3 size: 15 residues. The junction had 7 bases not matched to a gene; V was cut back by 0 bases and J by 6 bases. The CDR3 region is CASSQDSHRGQTQYF. CDR3 DNA: TGTGCCAGCAGCCAAGATAGTCACAGGGGCCAGACCCAGTACTTC.

V is TRBV6-5 and J is TRBJ1-2; 8 nucleotides align to TRBD1. The CDR3 loop spans 15 amino acids. V shed 4 bases, J shed 4 bases, and the junction held 8 bases outside the gene matches. From germline, CDR1 is MNHEY and CDR2 SVGAGI. Written as DNA, the CDR3 is TGTGCCAGCAGTTCGACAGGGGCCCCCAGCTATGGCTACACCTTC. Protein: CASSSTGAPSYGYTF.

The chain is built from TRBV28 and TRBJ2-3, with 8 bases fitting TRBD2. Germline values: CDR1 MDHEN, CDR2 SYDVKM. Germline trimming cut 4 bases from V and 5 bases from J; bases unmatched to any gene: 8. The CDR3 is made up of 15 amino acids. The DNA for the CDR3 is TGTGCCAGCAGTTCTCACGGGGGGGGTAAAGATACGCAGTATTTT. Translating it yields CASSSHGGGKDTQYF.

The chain links TRBV5-5 to TRBJ1-6; TRBD1 aligns across 7 bases. Germline values: CDR1 SGHKS, CDR2 YYEKEE (reference sequence). J was trimmed by 6 bases and V by 2 bases; bases with no gene match: 14. The CDR3 has 18 amino acids. CDR3 amino acids: CASSFFPPGQLTNSPLHF. As DNA, the CDR3 is TGTGCCAGCAGCTTTTTCCCCCCGGGACAGCTTACTAATTCACCCCTCCACTTT.

A note on this clone: This sample also contains other DNA sequences that code for the same CDR3. This chain links TRBV19 with TRBJ2-7; D gene unclear. Germline assignment: CDR1 LNHDA and CDR2 SQIVND (reference sequence). Between the trimmed V and J ends, which lost 0 bases and 0 bases, there was a span of 6 bases. The CDR3 sequence is 14 residues long. Written as DNA, the CDR3 is TGTGCCAGTAGTATAGATCCGGGCTCCTACGAGCAGTACTTC. Encoded protein: CASSIDPGSYEQYF.